This TCR beta chain was captured in a study of T cell changes during pregnancy in multiple sclerosis. Per the germline V gene, CDR1 is SGHRS and CDR2 is YFSETQ. The trim removed 3 bases at V and 2 bases at J, leaving 6 bases unmatched. The CDR3 consists of 16 residues. Sequencing used immunoSEQ multiplex PCR; TCRdb keeps in-frame clones, though not all of them. The table shows tens of thousands of clones, with around 90% occurring only once. The chain couples TRBV5-1 to TRBJ2-3, with 10 bases that match TRBD2. The receptor's source is a female donor with multiple sclerosis, enrolled in a pregnancy study. Sequenced material: peripheral blood, taken in the second trimester of pregnancy. CDR3 coding DNA: TGCGCCAGCAGCTCCGCCGGGACTAGCGACACAGATACGCAGTATTTT. Amino acid sequence: CASSSAGTSDTDTQYF.